A single sample gave rise to the 22 T cell receptor beta chains below, sequenced in a study of molecular identifiers for immune sequencing clone quantification. TCRdb redid the calling of the PCR reads with MiXCR, one entry per CDR3 protein. The sample records about 630,000 distinct CDR3 sequences, less than 30% being singletons. Material: naive CD8+ T cells from blood, with Jurkat cell RNA spiked in. Subset meaning: FACS-sorted CD8+CD4-CCR7+CD45RA+ naive T cells. The receptors here all came from a human donor in good health. Some libraries in this study had Jurkat cell RNA spiked in.

Regarding this clonotype: A much larger clone sits a single nucleotide away, making a read error possible. This chain uses TRBV14 with TRBJ2-5; D might be TRBD1 or TRBD2, each matching 6 bases. The CDR3 has 14 amino acids. The germline V gene encodes CDR1 SGHDN and CDR2 FVKESK. V was shortened by 1 base and J by 5 bases, with 11 bases between the two germline ends. The CDR3 coding sequence is TGTGCCAGCAGCCAAGCCCGGGGGCTGGAGACCCAGTACTTC. It yields the protein CASSQARGLETQYF.

Regarding this clonotype: A much larger clone lies a single base off, so this may be a read error. As DNA, the CDR3 is TGCGCCAGCAGTCACAGGTTGGCAGGGTTGGATCAGCCCCAGCATTTT. Translation: CASSHRLAGLDQPQHF. V and J are TRBV23-1 and TRBJ1-5; a possible D gene is TRBD1 (5 bases). TRBV23-1 falls under the ORF class, with uncertain function. V was clipped by 3 bases and J by 5 bases, with 17 bases between them. The CDR3 length is 16 residues.

Ten or more counts support this clonotype. The V call is TRBV27, the J call TRBJ2-3, with D perhaps matching TRBD1 or TRBD2 (5 bases each). The CDR3 loop spans 14 amino acids. The V gene's germline CDR1 is MNHEY and CDR2 SMNVEV (reference sequence). V gave up 5 bases and J gave up 2 bases, with 11 bases separating them. The CDR3 region has the DNA TGTGCCAGCAGTAATACCGGGGCCACAGATACGCAGTATTTT. It yields the protein CASSNTGATDTQYF.

The rearrangement uses TRBV27 and TRBJ2-7, with a possible D match to TRBD2 (7 bases). Trimming removed 6 bases at V and 5 bases at J, with 17 bases between. The length of the CDR3 is 14 residues. Looked up from germline, CDR1 is MNHEY and CDR2 is SMNVEV (reference sequence). The CDR3 region has the DNA TGTGCCAGCAGCTCTGGTTCGGGGGGCCACGAGCAGTACTTC. Its protein product is CASSSGSGGHEQYF.

The chain uses TRBV7-6 and TRBJ1-1; D possibly corresponds to TRBD1 (5 bases). Trimming took off 0 bases at V and 1 base at J, with 12 bases between the two ends. There are 16 residues in the CDR3. Germline V gene sequence: CDR1 SGHVS, CDR2 FNYEAQ. CDR3 residues: CASSLASAGSNTEAFF. The CDR3 DNA sequence: TGTGCCAGCAGCTTAGCCTCGGCAGGGTCGAACACTGAAGCTTTCTTT.

This clonotype was recorded many times. The rearrangement joins TRBV5-6 to TRBJ1-6; no clear D gene. There are 15 residues in the CDR3. V was clipped by 0 bases and J by 2 bases, with 6 bases between them. Germline CDR1 SGHDT, CDR2 YYEEEE. CDR3 DNA sequence: TGTGCCAGCAGCTTGGGGAGAACCTATAATTCACCCCTCCACTTT. Translated: CASSLGRTYNSPLHF. Full variable domain (outside the CDR3, taken from reference TRBV5-6 and TRBJ1-6): DAGVTQSPTHLIKTRGQQVTLRCSPKSGHDTVSWYQQALGQGPQFIFQYYEEEERQRGNFPDRFSGHQFPNYSSELNVNALLLGDSALYLCASSLGRTYNSPLHFGNGTRLTVT.

This chain uses TRBV6-6 with TRBJ2-1; D ambiguous. V lost 3 bases to trimming and J lost 0 bases, with 21 bases between them. The CDR3 is 19 residues long. Germline V gene sequence: CDR1 MNHNY, CDR2 SVGAGI (reference sequence). The CDR3 spells CASSYSLVGARSSYNEQFF. CDR3 nucleotides: TGTGCCAGCAGTTATAGTCTCGTCGGCGCCAGGAGCTCCTACAATGAGCAGTTCTTC.

This clonotype showed up many times. V gene TRBV2 combines with J gene TRBJ2-3; D remains ambiguous. Trimming stripped 6 bases from V and 0 bases from J, with 4 bases between. The CDR3 has 12 amino acids. Per the germline V gene, CDR1 is SNHLY and CDR2 is FYNNEI. CDR3 region: CASSRSTDTQYF. The CDR3 DNA is TGTGCCAGCAGCCGTAGCACAGATACGCAGTATTTT.

The J gene is TRBJ2-3, the V gene TRBV7-9; the match to TRBD1 covers 9 bases. CDR3 length: 14 amino acids. With 9 bases clipped from V and 4 bases from J, the junction kept 8 bases outside the gene matches. The germline V gene encodes CDR1 SEHNR and CDR2 FQNEAQ (reference sequence). CDR3 in amino acids: CASYGQGWADTQYF. The DNA of the CDR3 is TGTGCCAGTTATGGACAGGGGTGGGCAGATACGCAGTATTTT.

Many counts were recorded for this clonotype. The CDR3, as DNA: TGTGCCAGCAGCCAAGTTTGGGACAGGGGCGGAGATACGCAGTATTTT. Residues: CASSQVWDRGGDTQYF. J is TRBJ2-3 and V is TRBV3-1; the match to TRBD1 covers 10 bases. CDR1 and CDR2 (germline): LGHDT, YNNKEL (reference sequence). CDR3 length: 16 amino acids. Losses at the gene ends were 1 base for V and 5 bases for J; bases not matched to a gene: 6.

In this sample, this clonotype turned up a few times. A much larger clone differs by one base, so this may be a read error. The CDR3 bases are TGTGCCAGCAGCCCAGACCTGGCCCCCCCCCCCGACGAGCAGTACTTC. Protein product: CASSPDLAPPPDEQYF. This chain connects TRBV7-2 to TRBJ2-7; no clear D gene. The CDR3 extends over 16 amino acids. Germline loops: CDR1 SGHTA, CDR2 FQGNSA. Deletions cut 5 bases from V and 5 bases from J, with 22 bases between.

This clonotype occurred many times. The V and J genes are TRBV29-1 and TRBJ1-3; 7 bases agree with TRBD1. J was trimmed by 3 bases and V by 4 bases; bases with no gene match: 6. From germline, CDR1 is SQVTM and CDR2 ANQGSEA. CDR3 length equals 14 residues. This CDR3 reads CSVGDRVYGNTIYF. The CDR3 DNA follows: TGCAGCGTTGGCGACAGGGTCTATGGAAACACCATATATTTT.

Remarks on this clonotype: The junction does not match germline at one end; this may be a read error. The chain has TRBV5-5 and TRBJ1-1; 8 bases are a match to TRBD1. The CDR3 spans 16 residues. Germline V CDR1 and CDR2: SGHKS, YYEKEE (reference sequence). The CDR3 DNA sequence: TGTGCCAGCAGTTTGGGCCAGGGGGCGCCGAGCACTGAAGCTTTCTTT. Amino acid sequence: CASSLGQGAPSTEAFF.

Ten or more counts support this clonotype. J is TRBJ2-7 and V is TRBV20-1; 7 bases align to TRBD1. The V gene end was trimmed by 1 base and the J gene end by 0 bases; junction bases not matched to a gene: 3. In germline, CDR1 is DFQATT, CDR2 SNEGSKA (reference sequence). The CDR3 length is 14 residues. The DNA for the CDR3 is TGCAGTGCTAGAGCCGACAGGGTCTCCTACGAGCAGTACTTC. This codes for CSARADRVSYEQYF.

V usage is TRBV20-1 and J usage is TRBJ1-5; 7 positions agree with TRBD1. The CDR3 covers 15 residues. Germline CDR1 DFQATT, CDR2 SNEGSKA (reference sequence). The V gene end was trimmed by 0 bases and the J gene end by 3 bases; junction bases not matched to a gene: 5. The CDR3: CSAREQGGANQPQHF. The CDR3 DNA sequence: TGCAGTGCTAGAGAGCAGGGGGGGGCCAATCAGCCCCAGCATTTT.

Note on this clonotype: This may be a read error, as it is one base from a much larger clone. V and J are TRBV24-1 and TRBJ2-1; possibly TRBD1 or TRBD2 for D (5 bases each). Germline values: CDR1 KGHDR, CDR2 SFDVKD. Trimming cost V 10 bases and J 3 bases, with 18 bases left between them. The CDR3 runs 15 residues. DNA of the CDR3: TGTGCCACTGACGTCCCCGGGGCATACTACAATGAGCAGTTCTTC. Protein product: CATDVPGAYYNEQFF.

Remarks on this clonotype: Just one base apart from a much larger clone, this may be a read error. The rearrangement links TRBV4-2 to TRBJ2-5, with TRBD1 matching over 7 bases. Trimming took 1 base from V and 2 from J; bases not matched to a gene: 7. Per the germline V gene, CDR1 is LGHNA and CDR2 is YNFKEQ. This CDR3 has 16 amino acids. The CDR3 sequence is CASSQVIRGCQETQYF. The CDR3 bases are TGTGCCAGCAGCCAAGTTATCAGGGGGTGTCAAGAGACCCAGTACTTC.

This clonotype has ten or more counts. The J gene is TRBJ2-2, the V gene TRBV20-1; TRBD2 agrees at 8 bases. CDR3 size: 15 residues. V was pared by 6 bases and J by 0 bases, with 6 bases of the junction left unmatched. Germline loops: CDR1 DFQATT, CDR2 SNEGSKA (reference sequence). CDR3 in amino acids: CSASSGLANTGELFF. The CDR3 DNA follows: TGCAGTGCATCCTCGGGACTAGCGAACACCGGGGAGCTGTTTTTT.

This clonotype occurred many times. The chain carries TRBV2 and TRBJ2-3; D is perhaps TRBD2 (5 bases). The CDR3 is 15 residues long. V was pared by 9 bases and J by 3 bases, with 19 bases between. Germline V CDR1 and CDR2: SNHLY, FYNNEI. Written as DNA, the CDR3 is TGTGCCAGTGCCGGCGGGCTAGGCGGGACAGATACGCAGTATTTT. Its translation is CASAGGLGGTDTQYF.

The gene calls are TRBV6-2 or TRBV6-3 and TRBJ2-7; the D gene could be TRBD1 or TRBD2 (6 bases each). V gave up 11 bases and J gave up 3 bases, with 26 bases separating them. This CDR3 contains 16 residues. Germline V gives CDR1 MNHEY, CDR2 SVGEGT. CDR3 sequence reads: CAASYRGLYRDYEQYF. The CDR3 DNA reads as TGTGCCGCGAGTTACCGGGGGTTGTACAGGGACTACGAGCAGTACTTC.

This clonotype has a handful of counts. The chain carries TRBV6-5 and TRBJ2-7; no clear D gene. V was pared by 0 bases and J by 4 bases, with 10 bases between. Germline lookup yields CDR1 MNHEY and CDR2 SVGAGI. The CDR3 covers 14 residues. Written as DNA, the CDR3 is TGTGCCAGCAGTTACTCATCACCTCATTACGAGCAGTACTTC. Its translation: CASSYSSPHYEQYF.

A note on this clonotype: The junction does not match germline at one end; this may be a read error. The V gene is TRBV28, the J gene TRBJ2-7, with a weak D call TRBD2 (5 bases). Germline-derived CDR1 and CDR2 are MDHEN and SYDVKM. This CDR3 comprises 14 residues. The chain's CDR3 is CAISPPAEAYEQYF. In DNA form, the CDR3 reads TGTGCCATCAGTCCTCCCGCGGAGGCCTACGAGCAGTACTTC.